This TCR beta chain was captured in a study of identical twins. Study results and limitations: Weaker excess twin sharing was observed in beta out-of-frame sequences. Cord blood beta clonotypes present at high abundance carried fewer insertions; no such pattern appeared in memory repertoires.

TCRdb fed the 5' RACE reads into MiXCR, producing one record per CDR3 protein. Altogether about 690,000 distinct CDR3 sequences are present, around 6.1% being singletons, with the ten largest covering 1.5% to 2%. In this sample, this clonotype turned up many times. What it binds is not known. There are 19 residues in the CDR3. CDR1 and CDR2 from the germline V gene are MGHRA and YSYEKL. V shed 4 bases and J 1 base; nucleotides not matched to a gene: 14. The chain couples TRBV4-1 to TRBJ2-3; 10 bases line up with TRBD2. Sample: naive T cells sorted from blood. This TCR was recovered from a young man in good health. In DNA form, the CDR3 reads TGCGCCAGCAGCCGACGTCTAGCGGGAGAAGGAGGTCGCACAGATACGCAGTATTTT. Encoded protein: CASSRRLAGEGGRTDTQYF.